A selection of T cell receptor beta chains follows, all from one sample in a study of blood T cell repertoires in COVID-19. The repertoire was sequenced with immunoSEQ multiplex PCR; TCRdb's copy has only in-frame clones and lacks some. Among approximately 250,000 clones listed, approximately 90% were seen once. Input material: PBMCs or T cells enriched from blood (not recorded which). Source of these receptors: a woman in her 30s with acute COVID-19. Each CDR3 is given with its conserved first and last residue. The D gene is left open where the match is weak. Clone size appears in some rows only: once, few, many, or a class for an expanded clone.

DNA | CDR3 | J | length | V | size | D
TGTGCCAGCAGTTGGCCCATGAATGGGGGGACTGAGCAGTTCTTC | CASSWPMNGGTEQFF | TRBJ2-1 | 15 | TRBV27 | NA | NA
TGTGCCACCAGCGTACGGGGTTTTTCAGATACGCAGTATTTT | CATSVRGFSDTQYF | TRBJ2-3 | 14 | TRBV24-1 | NA | NA
TGTGCCAGCAGTGAATCATGGACTGGCCTCCGCGCAAATGGCTACACCTTC | CASSESWTGLRANGYTF | TRBJ1-2 | 17 | TRBV2 | NA | NA
TGTGCCAGCAGCTTGGGCCCGGGCGGGCATTACGAGCAGTACTTC | CASSLGPGGHYEQYF | TRBJ2-7 | 15 | TRBV11-1 | once | NA
TGTGCCAGCTCACCGAGCGGAGCCTACAATGAGCAGTTCTTC | CASSPSGAYNEQFF | TRBJ2-1 | 14 | TRBV18 | NA | NA
TGCGCCAGCAGCGCGGGGGCAGGAATGGACTACGAGCAGTACTTC | CASSAGAGMDYEQYF | TRBJ2-7 | 15 | TRBV5-1 | NA | NA
TGTGCCAGCAGAGACGGGACAGTGGCCTACGAGCAGTACTTC | CASRDGTVAYEQYF | TRBJ2-7 | 14 | TRBV7-9 | NA | TRBD1
TGTGCCAGCAGTTTATTCAGAGGCACTGAAGCTTTCTTT | CASSLFRGTEAFF | TRBJ1-1 | 13 | TRBV28 | NA | NA
TGTGCCAGCAGAGGGGGGGGTCTGTGGCAGCCCCAGCATTTT | CASRGGGLWQPQHF | TRBJ1-5 | 14 | TRBV28 | NA | NA
TGTGCCAGAAGGACAGGCTTATATGGCTACACCTTC | CARRTGLYGYTF | TRBJ1-2 | 12 | TRBV5-3 | NA | NA
TGCGCCACTCAGCCGGGACAGGGAGATGGCTACACCTTC | CATQPGQGDGYTF | TRBJ1-2 | 13 | TRBV10-1 | few | TRBD1
TGTGCCAGCAGCAAATTAGGACAGGGGGGGTACACTGAAGCTTTCTTT | CASSKLGQGGYTEAFF | TRBJ1-1 | 16 | TRBV21-1 | NA | NA
TGTGCCAGCAGTTTCCGGGACAGTTACGAGCAGTACTTC | CASSFRDSYEQYF | TRBJ2-7 | 13 | TRBV27 | NA | TRBD1
TGTGCCAGCAGCCCAGAGGCGGTCTCTGGAAACACCATATATTTT | CASSPEAVSGNTIYF | TRBJ1-3 | 15 | TRBV5-5 | NA | NA
TGCAGCGTTGAGGACAGGGCGCAAGAGACCCAGTACTTC | CSVEDRAQETQYF | TRBJ2-5 | 13 | TRBV29-1 | NA | TRBD1
TGTGCCAGCAGTCCCACACAGGGGGACGGCTATGGCTACACCTTC | CASSPTQGDGYGYTF | TRBJ1-2 | 15 | TRBV27 | NA | TRBD1
TGCGCCAGCAGCCCTCTAACTAGCGGGAGTCAAGAGACCCAGTACTTC | CASSPLTSGSQETQYF | TRBJ2-5 | 16 | TRBV5-1 | once | TRBD2
TGTGCCAGCAGCCCCCGGGGACAGGGTGGGAATGAGCAGTTCTTC | CASSPRGQGGNEQFF | TRBJ2-1 | 15 | TRBV7-3 | once | TRBD1
TGCGCCAGCACCGGACAGCAGGGTGAAAAACTGTTTTTT | CASTGQQGEKLFF | TRBJ1-4 | 13 | TRBV5-1 | NA | NA
TGTGCCACCAGTGATTTGAATGGACAGGGTAACTATGGCTACACCTTC | CATSDLNGQGNYGYTF | TRBJ1-2 | 16 | TRBV24-1 | NA | TRBD1
TGTGCCAGCAGTTACTCCGGGACTAGCTCCTACAATGAGCAGTTCTTC | CASSYSGTSSYNEQFF | TRBJ2-1 | 16 | TRBV6-2/TRBV6-3 | NA | TRBD2
TGTGCCAGCACCTCGGGGGGGACTTTTTACGAGCAGTACTTC | CASTSGGTFYEQYF | TRBJ2-7 | 14 | TRBV6-5 | NA | TRBD2
TGTGCCAGTAGTATAGAGGAGGGAGTGGACACTGAAGCTTTCTTT | CASSIEEGVDTEAFF | TRBJ1-1 | 15 | TRBV19 | NA | NA
TGCGCCAGCAGCCAGACAGGGGTTGGAAATCAGCCCCAGCATTTT | CASSQTGVGNQPQHF | TRBJ1-5 | 15 | TRBV4-1 | NA | TRBD1
TGTGCCAGCAAAACTAGCGGGACGCGGACAGATACGCAGTATTTT | CASKTSGTRTDTQYF | TRBJ2-3 | 15 | TRBV2 | NA | TRBD2
TGCGCCAGCAGCCAAGACCGGCAGGGGATAGACACCGGGGAGCTGTTTTTT | CASSQDRQGIDTGELFF | TRBJ2-2 | 17 | TRBV4-3 | NA | NA
TGTGCCAGCAGGTTCCGGGACATAAACACCGGGGAGCTGTTTTTT | CASRFRDINTGELFF | TRBJ2-2 | 15 | TRBV28 | NA | NA
TGTGCCAGCTCCCATCAGGAGCGGGAGACCCAGTACTTC | CASSHQERETQYF | TRBJ2-5 | 13 | TRBV18 | NA | NA
TGTGCCAGCAGCCAAGTTTTTAGAGAAGGAGGGCGAACCGGGGAGCTGTTTTTT | CASSQVFREGGRTGELFF | TRBJ2-2 | 18 | TRBV3-1/TRBV3-2 | NA | NA
TGTGCCTGGAAACAGGGGGCTGACTACGAGCAGTACTTC | CAWKQGADYEQYF | TRBJ2-7 | 13 | TRBV30 | NA | TRBD1
TGTGCCAGCAGCTTAGTCGGCAGGGAAGAAGCTTTCTTT | CASSLVGREEAFF | TRBJ1-1 | 13 | TRBV13 | once | NA
TGTGCCAGCAGCCCGGACAGGGGGCCCTACGAGCAGTACTTC | CASSPDRGPYEQYF | TRBJ2-7 | 14 | TRBV7-3 | NA | TRBD1
TGTGCCAGCAGCTTAGGACAGAAGTACGAGCAGTACTTC | CASSLGQKYEQYF | TRBJ2-7 | 13 | TRBV11-2 | NA | NA
TGTGCCAGTACCACCTTTAGCGGCAATGAGCAGTTCTTC | CASTTFSGNEQFF | TRBJ2-1 | 13 | TRBV19 | NA | NA
TGTGCCAGCAGTGAAGCGAACCCCGGGACAGGGGGAGGAAACACCATATATTTT | CASSEANPGTGGGNTIYF | TRBJ1-3 | 18 | TRBV6-1 | NA | TRBD1
TGTGCCAGCAGCTTAGGTGGCACAAATCAGCCCCAGCATTTT | CASSLGGTNQPQHF | TRBJ1-5 | 14 | TRBV7-9 | NA | NA
TGTGCCAGCAGCCGTTCTAGCGGGAGCCGGAAACTGACCCAGTACTTC | CASSRSSGSRKLTQYF | TRBJ2-5 | 16 | TRBV3-1/TRBV3-2 | medium-sized | TRBD2
TGTGCCAGCAGCCAAGATATCGGATCCCTGCGGGAAAAGTTCTTC | CASSQDIGSLREKFF | TRBJ2-1 | 15 | TRBV4-2 | NA | NA
TGTGCCAGCAGCAAGGACAGTGCCCCTTACGAGCAGTACTTC | CASSKDSAPYEQYF | TRBJ2-7 | 14 | TRBV7-2 | once | NA
TGCGCCAGCAAATCGGGGGGCTCCTACAATGAGCAGTTCTTC | CASKSGGSYNEQFF | TRBJ2-1 | 14 | TRBV5-1 | few | TRBD2
TGCAGCGTGATGACAGGGGAGGCCTATGGCTACACCTTC | CSVMTGEAYGYTF | TRBJ1-2 | 13 | TRBV29-1 | NA | TRBD1
TGTGCCAGCAGCTTAGGGCCACTCTACTCTGGAAACACCATATATTTT | CASSLGPLYSGNTIYF | TRBJ1-3 | 16 | TRBV7-3 | NA | NA
TGCGCCAGCAGCCAAGAAGGGGGTGACACCGGGGAGCTGTTTTTT | CASSQEGGDTGELFF | TRBJ2-2 | 15 | TRBV4-3 | NA | NA
TGTGCCAGCAGTCCGCTGGGACAACAGGGGGAGACCCAGTACTTC | CASSPLGQQGETQYF | TRBJ2-5 | 15 | TRBV28 | NA | TRBD1
TGTGCCAGCAGCCGAGACAGGGCAGATACGCAGTATTTT | CASSRDRADTQYF | TRBJ2-3 | 13 | TRBV7-3 | NA | TRBD1
TGTGCCAGCAGCTACTGGACAATGCAAAAGAACACTGAAGCTTTCTTT | CASSYWTMQKNTEAFF | TRBJ1-1 | 16 | TRBV28 | once | NA
TGTGCCAGCAGCGTAGGGGAGTGGGGGGGTGGCACTGAAGCTTTCTTT | CASSVGEWGGGTEAFF | TRBJ1-1 | 16 | TRBV9 | NA | NA
TGCGCCACCAAGGAGGGCGGGAGGTCCCTCGAGCAGTACTTC | CATKEGGRSLEQYF | TRBJ2-7 | 14 | TRBV10-2 | NA | TRBD2